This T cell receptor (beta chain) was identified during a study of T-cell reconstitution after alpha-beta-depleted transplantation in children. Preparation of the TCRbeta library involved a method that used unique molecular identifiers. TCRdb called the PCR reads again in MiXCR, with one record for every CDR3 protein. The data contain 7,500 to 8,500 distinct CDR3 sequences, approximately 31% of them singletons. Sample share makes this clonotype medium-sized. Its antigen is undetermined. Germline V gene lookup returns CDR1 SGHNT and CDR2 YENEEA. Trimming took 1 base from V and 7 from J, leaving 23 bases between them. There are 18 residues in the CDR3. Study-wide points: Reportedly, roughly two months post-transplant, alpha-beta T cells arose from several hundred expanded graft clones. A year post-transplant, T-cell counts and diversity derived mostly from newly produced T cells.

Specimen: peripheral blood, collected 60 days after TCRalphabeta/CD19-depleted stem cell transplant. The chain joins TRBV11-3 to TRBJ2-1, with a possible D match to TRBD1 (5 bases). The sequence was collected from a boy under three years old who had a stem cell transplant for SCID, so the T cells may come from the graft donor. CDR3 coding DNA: TGTGCCAGCAGCTTAGGGTCATGTCGGCCAGGGAAATGGAATGAGCAGTTCTTC. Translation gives CASSLGSCRPGKWNEQFF.